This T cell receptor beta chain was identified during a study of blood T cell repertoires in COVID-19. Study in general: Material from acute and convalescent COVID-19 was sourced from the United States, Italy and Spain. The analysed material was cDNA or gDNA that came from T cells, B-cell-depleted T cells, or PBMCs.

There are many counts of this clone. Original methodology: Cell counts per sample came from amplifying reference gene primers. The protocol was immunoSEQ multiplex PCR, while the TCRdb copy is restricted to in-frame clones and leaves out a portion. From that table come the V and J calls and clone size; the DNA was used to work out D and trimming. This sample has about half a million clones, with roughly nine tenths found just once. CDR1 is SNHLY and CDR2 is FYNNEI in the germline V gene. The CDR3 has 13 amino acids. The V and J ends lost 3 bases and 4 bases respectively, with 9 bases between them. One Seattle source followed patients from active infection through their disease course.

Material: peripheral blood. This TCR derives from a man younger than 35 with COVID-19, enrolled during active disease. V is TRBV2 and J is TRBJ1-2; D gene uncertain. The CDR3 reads CASSDRTAYGYTF. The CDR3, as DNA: TGTGCCAGCAGTGACCGTACTGCCTATGGCTACACCTTC.